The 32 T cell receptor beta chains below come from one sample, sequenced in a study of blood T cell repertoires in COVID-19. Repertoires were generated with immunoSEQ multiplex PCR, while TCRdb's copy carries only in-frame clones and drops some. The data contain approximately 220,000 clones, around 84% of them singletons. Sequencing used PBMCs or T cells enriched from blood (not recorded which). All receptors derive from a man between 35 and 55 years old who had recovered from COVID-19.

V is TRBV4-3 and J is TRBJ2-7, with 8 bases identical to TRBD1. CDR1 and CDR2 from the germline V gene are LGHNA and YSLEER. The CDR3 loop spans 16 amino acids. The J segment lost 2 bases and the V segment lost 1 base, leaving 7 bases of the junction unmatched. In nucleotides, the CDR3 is TGCGCCAGCAGCCAAGGTTGGGACAGGAGGCCCTACGAGCAGTACTTC. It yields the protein CASSQGWDRRPYEQYF.

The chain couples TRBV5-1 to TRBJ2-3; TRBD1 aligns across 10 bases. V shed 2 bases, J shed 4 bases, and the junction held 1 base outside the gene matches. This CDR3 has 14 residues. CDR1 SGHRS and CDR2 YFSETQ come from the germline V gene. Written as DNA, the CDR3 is TGCGCCAGCAGCTTTGGACAGGGGGCAGATACGCAGTATTTT. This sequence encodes CASSFGQGADTQYF.

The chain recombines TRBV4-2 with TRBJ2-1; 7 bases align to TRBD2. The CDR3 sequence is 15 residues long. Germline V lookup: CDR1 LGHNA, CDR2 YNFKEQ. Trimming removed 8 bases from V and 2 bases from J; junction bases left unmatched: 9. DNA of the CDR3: TGTGCCAGCCGTCTGTCGGGAGGCACCTACAATGAGCAGTTCTTC. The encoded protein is CASRLSGGTYNEQFF.

The CDR3 DNA is TGTGCCAGCAGCAATCCGCGGGGGGGAGAGAGTAACTATGGCTACACCTTC. This encodes CASSNPRGGESNYGYTF. The chain employs TRBV7-2 and TRBJ1-2, with D possibly being TRBD1 (5 bases). The CDR3 is made up of 17 amino acids. Deletions cut 5 bases from V and 1 base from J, with 20 bases between. The germline gives CDR1 SGHTA, CDR2 FQGNSA.

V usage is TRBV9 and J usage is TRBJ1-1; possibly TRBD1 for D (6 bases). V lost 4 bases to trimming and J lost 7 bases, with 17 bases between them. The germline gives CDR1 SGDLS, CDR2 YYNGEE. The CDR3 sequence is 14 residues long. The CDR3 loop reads CASSPEGEGVEAFF. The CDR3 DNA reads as TGTGCCAGCAGCCCAGAGGGGGAGGGGGTTGAAGCTTTCTTT.

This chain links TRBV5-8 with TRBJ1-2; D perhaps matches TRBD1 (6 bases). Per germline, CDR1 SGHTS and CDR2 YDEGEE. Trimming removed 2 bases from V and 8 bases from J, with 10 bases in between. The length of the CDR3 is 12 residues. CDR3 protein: CASSFRGRGYTF. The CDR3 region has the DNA TGTGCCAGCAGCTTTAGGGGGAGAGGCTACACCTTC.

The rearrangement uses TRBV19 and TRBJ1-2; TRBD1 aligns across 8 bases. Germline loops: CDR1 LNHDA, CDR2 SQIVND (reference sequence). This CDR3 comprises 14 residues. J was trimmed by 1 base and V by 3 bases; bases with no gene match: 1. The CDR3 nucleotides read TGTGCCAGTAGTATGGACAGGGTTAACTATGGCTACACCTTC. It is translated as CASSMDRVNYGYTF. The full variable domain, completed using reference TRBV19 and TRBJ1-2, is DGGITQSPKYLFRKEGQNVTLSCEQNLNHDAMYWYRQDPGQGLRLIYYSQIVNDFQKGDIAEGYSVSREKKESFPLTVTSAQKNPTAFYLCASSMDRVNYGYTFGSGTRLTVV.

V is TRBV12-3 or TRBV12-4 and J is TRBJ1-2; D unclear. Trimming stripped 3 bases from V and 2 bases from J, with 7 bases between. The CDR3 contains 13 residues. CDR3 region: CASSFTANYGYTF. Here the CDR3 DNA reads TGTGCCAGCAGTTTCACAGCCAACTATGGCTACACCTTC.

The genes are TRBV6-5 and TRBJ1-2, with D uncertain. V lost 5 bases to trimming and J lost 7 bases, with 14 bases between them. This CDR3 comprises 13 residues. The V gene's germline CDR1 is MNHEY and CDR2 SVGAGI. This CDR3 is CASSNGPERGYTF. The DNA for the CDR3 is TGTGCCAGCAGTAATGGCCCAGAGCGTGGCTACACCTTC.

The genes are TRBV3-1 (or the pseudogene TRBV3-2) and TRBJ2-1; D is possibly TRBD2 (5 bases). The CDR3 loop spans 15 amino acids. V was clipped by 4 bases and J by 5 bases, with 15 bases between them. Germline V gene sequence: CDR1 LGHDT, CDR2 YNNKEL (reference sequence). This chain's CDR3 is CASSLPGNRDNEQFF. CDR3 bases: TGTGCCAGCAGCCTTCCCGGGAATAGGGACAATGAGCAGTTCTTC.

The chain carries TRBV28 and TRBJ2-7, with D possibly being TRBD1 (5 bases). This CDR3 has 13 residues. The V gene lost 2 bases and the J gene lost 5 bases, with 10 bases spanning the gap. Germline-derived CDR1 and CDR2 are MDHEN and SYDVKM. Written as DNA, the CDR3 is TGTGCCAGCAGTTTAGGGGCCGCGGACGAGCAGTACTTC. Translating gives CASSLGAADEQYF. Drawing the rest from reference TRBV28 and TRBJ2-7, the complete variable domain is DVKVTQSSRYLVKRTGEKVFLECVQDMDHENMFWYRQDPGLGLRLIYFSYDVKMKEKGDIPEGYSVSREKKERFSLILESASTNQTSMYLCASSLGAADEQYFGPGTRLTVT.

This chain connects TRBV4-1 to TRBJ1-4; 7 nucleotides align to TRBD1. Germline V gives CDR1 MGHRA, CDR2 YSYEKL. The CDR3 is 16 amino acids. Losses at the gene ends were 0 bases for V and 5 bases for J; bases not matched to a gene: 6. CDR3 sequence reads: CASSQEQGFPNEKLFF. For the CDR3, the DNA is TGCGCCAGCAGCCAAGAACAGGGGTTCCCAAATGAAAAACTGTTTTTT.

The CDR3 DNA reads as TGTGCCAGCAGCTCCTCCGGGACAGTTGGGGAGCAGTACTTC. Protein: CASSSSGTVGEQYF. J is TRBJ2-7 and V is TRBV9; 7 nucleotides agree with TRBD1. CDR1 and CDR2 from the germline V gene are SGDLS and YYNGEE. With 4 bases clipped from V and 7 bases from J, the junction kept 11 bases outside the gene matches. CDR3 size: 14 residues.

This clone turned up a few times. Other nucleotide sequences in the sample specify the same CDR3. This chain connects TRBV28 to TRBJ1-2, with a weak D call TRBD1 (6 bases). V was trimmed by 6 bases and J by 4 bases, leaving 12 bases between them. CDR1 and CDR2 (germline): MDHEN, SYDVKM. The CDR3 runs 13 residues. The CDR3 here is CASRPGQFYGYTF. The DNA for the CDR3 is TGTGCCAGCAGGCCTGGACAGTTCTATGGCTACACCTTC.

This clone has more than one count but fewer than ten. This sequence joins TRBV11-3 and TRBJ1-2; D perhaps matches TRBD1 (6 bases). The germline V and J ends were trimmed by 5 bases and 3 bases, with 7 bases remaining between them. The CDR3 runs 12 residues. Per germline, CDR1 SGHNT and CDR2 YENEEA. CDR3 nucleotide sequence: TGTGCCAGCAGCCCAGGGGACTATGGCTACACCTTC. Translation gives CASSPGDYGYTF.

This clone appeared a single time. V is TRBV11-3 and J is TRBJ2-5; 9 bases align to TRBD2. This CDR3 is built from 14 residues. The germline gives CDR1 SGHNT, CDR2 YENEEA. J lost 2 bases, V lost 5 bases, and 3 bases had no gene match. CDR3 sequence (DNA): TGTGCCAGCAGCCCTAGCGGGGCTCAAGAGACCCAGTACTTC. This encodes CASSPSGAQETQYF.

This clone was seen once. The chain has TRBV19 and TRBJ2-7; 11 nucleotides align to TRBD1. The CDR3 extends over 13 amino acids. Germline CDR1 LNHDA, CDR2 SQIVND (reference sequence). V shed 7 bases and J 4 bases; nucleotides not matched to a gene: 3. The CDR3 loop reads CASTDRGQYEQYF. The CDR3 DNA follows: TGTGCCAGTACGGACAGGGGGCAATACGAGCAGTACTTC.

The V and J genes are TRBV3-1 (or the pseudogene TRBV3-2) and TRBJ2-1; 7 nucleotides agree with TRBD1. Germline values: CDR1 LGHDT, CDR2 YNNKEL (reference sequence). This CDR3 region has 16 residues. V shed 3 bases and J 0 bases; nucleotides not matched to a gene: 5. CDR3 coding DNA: TGTGCCAGCAGCCACCACAGGGGCGGCTCCTACAATGAGCAGTTCTTC. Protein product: CASSHHRGGSYNEQFF.

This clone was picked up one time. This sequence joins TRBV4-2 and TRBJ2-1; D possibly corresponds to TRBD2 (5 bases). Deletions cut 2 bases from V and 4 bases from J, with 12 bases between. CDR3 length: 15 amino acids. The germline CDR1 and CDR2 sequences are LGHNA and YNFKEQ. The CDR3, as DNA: TGTGCCAGCAGCCAACGGGGAGAAGCTTACAATGAGCAGTTCTTC. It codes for CASSQRGEAYNEQFF.

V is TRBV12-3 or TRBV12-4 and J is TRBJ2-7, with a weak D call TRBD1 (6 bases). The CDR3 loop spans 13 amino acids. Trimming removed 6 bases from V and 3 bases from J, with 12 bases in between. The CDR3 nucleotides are TGTGCCAGCAGGGAGGACAGCCTCTACGAGCAGTACTTC. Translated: CASREDSLYEQYF.

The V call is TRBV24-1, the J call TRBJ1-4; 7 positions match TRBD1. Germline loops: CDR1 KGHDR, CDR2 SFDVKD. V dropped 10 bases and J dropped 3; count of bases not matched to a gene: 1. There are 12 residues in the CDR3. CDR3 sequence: CATRGPNEKLFF. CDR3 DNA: TGTGCCACGAGGGGGCCTAATGAAAAACTGTTTTTT.

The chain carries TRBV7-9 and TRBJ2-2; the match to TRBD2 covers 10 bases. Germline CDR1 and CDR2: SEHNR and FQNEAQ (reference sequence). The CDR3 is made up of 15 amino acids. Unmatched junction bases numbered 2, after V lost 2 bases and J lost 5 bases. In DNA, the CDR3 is TGTGCCAGCAGCTTAACTAGCGGGATGACCGGGGAGCTGTTTTTT. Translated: CASSLTSGMTGELFF.

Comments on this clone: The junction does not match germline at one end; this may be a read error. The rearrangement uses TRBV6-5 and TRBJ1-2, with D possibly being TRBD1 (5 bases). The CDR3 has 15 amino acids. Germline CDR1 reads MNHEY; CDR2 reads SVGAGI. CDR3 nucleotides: TGTGCCAGCACTTACCAGGGCCGCGGTCGTAATGGCTACACCTTC. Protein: CASTYQGRGRNGYTF.

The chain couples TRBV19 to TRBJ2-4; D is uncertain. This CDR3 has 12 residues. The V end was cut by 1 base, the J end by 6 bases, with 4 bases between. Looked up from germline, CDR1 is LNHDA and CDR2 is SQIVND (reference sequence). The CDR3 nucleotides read TGTGCCAGTAGTATAGGGAGAAACATTCAGTACTTC. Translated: CASSIGRNIQYF. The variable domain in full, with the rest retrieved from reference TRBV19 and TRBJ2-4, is DGGITQSPKYLFRKEGQNVTLSCEQNLNHDAMYWYRQDPGQGLRLIYYSQIVNDFQKGDIAEGYSVSREKKESFPLTVTSAQKNPTAFYLCASSIGRNIQYFGAGTRLSVL.

The chain's CDR3 is CASSLAGLAEYEQYF. DNA of the CDR3: TGTGCCAGCAGCTTGGCCGGACTAGCAGAATACGAGCAGTACTTC. The rearrangement joins TRBV5-6 to TRBJ2-7; 8 nucleotides match TRBD2. The CDR3 is made up of 15 amino acids. In germline, CDR1 is SGHDT, CDR2 YYEEEE. Trimming cost V 0 bases and J 4 bases; bases outside gene matches: 6. The full variable domain, in which reference TRBV5-6 and TRBJ2-7 provide the parts outside the CDR3, is DAGVTQSPTHLIKTRGQQVTLRCSPKSGHDTVSWYQQALGQGPQFIFQYYEEEERQRGNFPDRFSGHQFPNYSSELNVNALLLGDSALYLCASSLAGLAEYEQYFGPGTRLTVT.

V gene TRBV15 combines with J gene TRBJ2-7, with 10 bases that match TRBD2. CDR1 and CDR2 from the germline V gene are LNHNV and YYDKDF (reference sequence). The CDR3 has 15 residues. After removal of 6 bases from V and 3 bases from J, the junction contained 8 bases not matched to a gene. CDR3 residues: CATRSSLAGLYEQYF. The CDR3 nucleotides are TGTGCCACCAGAAGCTCACTAGCGGGGCTCTACGAGCAGTACTTC.

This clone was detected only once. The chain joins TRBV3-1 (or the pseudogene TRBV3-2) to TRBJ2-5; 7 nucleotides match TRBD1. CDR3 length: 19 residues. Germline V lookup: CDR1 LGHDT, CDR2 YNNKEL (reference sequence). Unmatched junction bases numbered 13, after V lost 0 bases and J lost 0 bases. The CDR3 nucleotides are TGTGCCAGCAGCCAAGAGGGACAGTCAATCTTTTTTAACCAAGAGACCCAGTACTTC. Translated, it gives CASSQEGQSIFFNQETQYF.

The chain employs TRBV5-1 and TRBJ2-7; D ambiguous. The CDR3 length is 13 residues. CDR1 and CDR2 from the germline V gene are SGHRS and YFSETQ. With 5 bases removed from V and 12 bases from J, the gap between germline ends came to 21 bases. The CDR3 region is CASRLRLGTEAYF. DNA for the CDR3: TGCGCCAGCAGGTTGAGACTTGGTACCGAAGCGTACTTC.

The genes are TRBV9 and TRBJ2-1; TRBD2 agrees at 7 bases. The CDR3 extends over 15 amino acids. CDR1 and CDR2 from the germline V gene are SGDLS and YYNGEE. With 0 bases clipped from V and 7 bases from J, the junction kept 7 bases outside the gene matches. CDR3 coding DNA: TGTGCCAGCAGCGTAGGTGGGAGGGCCGCAAATGAGCAGTTCTTC. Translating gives CASSVGGRAANEQFF.

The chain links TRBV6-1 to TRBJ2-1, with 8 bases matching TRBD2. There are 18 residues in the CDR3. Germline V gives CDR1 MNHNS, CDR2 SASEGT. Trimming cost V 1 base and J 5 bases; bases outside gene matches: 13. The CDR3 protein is CASSEESKAGGLDNEQFF. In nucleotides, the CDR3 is TGTGCCAGCAGTGAAGAAAGTAAGGCGGGAGGTCTTGACAATGAGCAGTTCTTC.

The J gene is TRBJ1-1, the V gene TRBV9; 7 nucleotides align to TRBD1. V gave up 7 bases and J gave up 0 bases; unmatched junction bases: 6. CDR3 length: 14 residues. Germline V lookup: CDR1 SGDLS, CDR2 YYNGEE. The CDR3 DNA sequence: TGTGCCAGCGACAGGACAGGTTTGAACACTGAAGCTTTCTTT. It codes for CASDRTGLNTEAFF.

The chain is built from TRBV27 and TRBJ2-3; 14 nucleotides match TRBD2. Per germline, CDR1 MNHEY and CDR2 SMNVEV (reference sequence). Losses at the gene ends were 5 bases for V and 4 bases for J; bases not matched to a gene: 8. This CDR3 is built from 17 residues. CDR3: CASSVGTSGSVADTQYF. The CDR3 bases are TGTGCCAGCAGTGTAGGGACTAGCGGGAGTGTAGCAGATACGCAGTATTTT.